The clone carrying this TCR beta chain was recorded at least ten times. Its matching antigen is unknown. The CDR3 runs 16 residues. Per the germline V gene, CDR1 is MNHNY and CDR2 is SVGAGI (reference sequence). The trim removed 6 bases at V and 3 bases at J, leaving 9 bases unmatched. The data derive from a study of T cells after yellow fever vaccination. Study-wide findings and caveats: After the booster, 96% of CD4 and around nine tenths of CD8 primary-response clones were re-detected. On re-exposure, the response was weaker but peaked faster, at day 5 versus 15.

From the 5' RACE reads, TCRdb called clonotypes with MiXCR, one entry per CDR3 protein. Here the sample spans around 310,000 distinct CDR3 sequences, roughly 4.3% being singletons. The V call is TRBV6-6, the J call TRBJ1-5, with 9 bases aligning to TRBD1. This sample comprised PBMCs, obtained 15 days after the yellow fever booster vaccination. This clonotype was obtained from a young man who received the YFV17D yellow fever vaccine. CDR3 bases: TGTGCCAGCAGCACCCGGAGGGACAGGGTCAATCAGCCCCAGCATTTT. Protein sequence: CASSTRRDRVNQPQHF.